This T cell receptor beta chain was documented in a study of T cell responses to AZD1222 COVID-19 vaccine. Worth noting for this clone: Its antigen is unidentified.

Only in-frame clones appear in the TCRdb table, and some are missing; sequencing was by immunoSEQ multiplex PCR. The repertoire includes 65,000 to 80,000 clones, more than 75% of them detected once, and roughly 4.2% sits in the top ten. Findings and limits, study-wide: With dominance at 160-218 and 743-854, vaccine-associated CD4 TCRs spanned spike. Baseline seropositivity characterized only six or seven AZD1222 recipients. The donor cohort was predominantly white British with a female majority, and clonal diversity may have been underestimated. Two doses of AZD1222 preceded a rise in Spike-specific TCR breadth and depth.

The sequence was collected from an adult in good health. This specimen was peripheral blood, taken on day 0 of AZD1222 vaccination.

The CDR3 DNA reads TGCGCCAGCAGCCAACTATGGACGGTAACTAATGAAAAACTGTTTTTT. It codes for CASSQLWTVTNEKLFF. The V gene is TRBV4-1, the J gene TRBJ1-4, with D unclear. Germline V CDR1 and CDR2: MGHRA, YSYEKL. CDR3 length: 16 amino acids. Trimming removed 2 bases at V and 1 base at J, with 11 bases between.